This TCR beta chain was obtained from a study of blood T cell repertoires in COVID-19. Study background: COVID-19 samples from acute and convalescent phases originated in the United States, Italy and Spain.

Participant-reported clinical history was the basis for cohort assignment. Exposed participants encountered a COVID-19 case during the 2 weeks preceding study entry. TCRdb's copy holds only in-frame clones and misses some; the assay was immunoSEQ multiplex PCR. The sample gives about 430,000 clones, around nine tenths of which show up once; 1.4% is in the top ten. Germline lookup yields CDR1 LGHNA and CDR2 YNFKEQ. This CDR3 comprises 17 residues. Trimming removed 3 bases from V and 2 bases from J; junction bases left unmatched: 2. Sequences were obtained from PBMCs or T cells enriched from blood (not recorded which). This TCR was recovered from a woman under 30 who had been exposed to COVID-19. The chain is built from TRBV4-2 and TRBJ2-6, with 12 bases aligning to TRBD1. In DNA, the CDR3 is TGTGCCAGCAGCCAGGGACAGGGGGCGACTGGGGCCAACGTCCTGACTTTC. It translates to CASSQGQGATGANVLTF.